Listed below are T cell receptor beta chains from one sample, sequenced in a study of blood T cell repertoires in COVID-19. Generated by immunoSEQ multiplex PCR, the TCRdb table keeps only in-frame clones and is missing some. The table shows approximately 230,000 clones, with over 70% occurring only once. Material: peripheral blood. Receptors originate from a man aged 80 or over with acute or convalescent COVID-19. The CDR3 runs from the conserved cysteine through the conserved F or W. Fields, in order: D gene, J gene, V gene, clone size, CDR3 DNA, CDR3 protein. D genes are given only for firm matches. The listing skips clone size in some rows; elsewhere it reads once, few, many or a size class.

>NA|TRBJ2-1|TRBV3-1/TRBV3-2|few
TGTGCCAGCAGCCAAGTCCAGGGTCAGGACAATGAGCAGTTCTTC
CASSQVQGQDNEQFF
>TRBD2|TRBJ2-7|TRBV3-1/TRBV3-2|NA
TGTGCCAGCAGCCGGGGACTAGCGGGAGGTTTCAACGAGCAGTACTTC
CASSRGLAGGFNEQYF
>NA|TRBJ1-4|TRBV5-1|NA
TGCGCCAGCAGCTCAAAAACCGGGGATGAAAAACTGTTTTTT
CASSSKTGDEKLFF
>TRBD2|TRBJ2-5|TRBV5-1|NA
TGCGCCAGCAGCCCCTCGGGGGGGCAAGAGACCCAGTACTTC
CASSPSGGQETQYF
>NA|TRBJ2-1|TRBV7-3|NA
TGTGCCAGCAGCTTACAGGGCAATGAGCAGTTCTTC
CASSLQGNEQFF
>NA|TRBJ2-3|TRBV29-1|few
TGCAGCGTCGCGGTCACAGATACGCAGTATTTT
CSVAVTDTQYF
>TRBD1|TRBJ1-1|TRBV5-1|NA
TGCGCCAGCAGCGCGACAGGGGATGGCACTGAAGCTTTCTTT
CASSATGDGTEAFF
>NA|TRBJ1-5|TRBV10-3|NA
TGTGCCATCAGTGGGGGCAGCAATCAGCCCCAGCATTTT
CAISGGSNQPQHF
>TRBD1|TRBJ2-2|TRBV6-6|once
TGTGCCAGCATGACAGGGGGGGCCGGGGAGCTGTTTTTT
CASMTGGAGELFF
>TRBD2|TRBJ2-5|TRBV3-1/TRBV3-2|NA
TGTGCCAGCAGTTCCAGGGGACTAGCGGGAGGGCTCGAGACCCAGTACTTC
CASSSRGLAGGLETQYF
>NA|TRBJ1-5|TRBV28|NA
TGTGCCAGCAGTTACAGGAATCAGCCCCAGCATTTT
CASSYRNQPQHF
>TRBD1|TRBJ1-4|TRBV16|NA
TGTGCCAGCAGCCCTCCAGGACAGGGGGATGAAAAACTGTTTTTT
CASSPPGQGDEKLFF
>TRBD1|TRBJ2-1|TRBV19|few
TGTGCCAGTAGTAGACAGGGGACAGAATACAATGAGCAGTTCTTC
CASSRQGTEYNEQFF
>NA|TRBJ1-1|TRBV27|NA
TGTGCCAGCAGTTTATCATGGGGGGTCGACACTGAAGCTTTCTTT
CASSLSWGVDTEAFF
>NA|TRBJ2-1|TRBV6-6|NA
TGTGCCAGCAGCGCGGAAACCTACAATGAGCAGTTCTTC
CASSAETYNEQFF
>TRBD2|TRBJ2-3|TRBV7-9|NA
TGTGCCAGCCTTGTCAGCGGGAGCCGCACAGATACGCAGTATTTT
CASLVSGSRTDTQYF
>NA|TRBJ1-1|TRBV3-1/TRBV3-2|NA
TGTGCCAGCAGCCAAGACGGCAAGGGGCAGGTAGCTTTCTTT
CASSQDGKGQVAFF
>TRBD2|TRBJ2-3|TRBV6-5|NA
TGTGCCAGCAGACAAGCGGGAGGAACAGATACGCAGTATTTT
CASRQAGGTDTQYF
>TRBD1|TRBJ1-2|TRBV24-1|NA
TGTGCCACCAGTGACGGTTTAGGGGGCGCGGTGAGCGGCTACACCTTC
CATSDGLGGAVSGYTF
>NA|TRBJ1-1|TRBV19|NA
TGTGCCAGTCTACCGCGGGGCACTCAGAACACTGAAGCTTTCTTT
CASLPRGTQNTEAFF
>TRBD2|TRBJ2-2|TRBV19|NA
TGTGCCAGTAGTTCCCACCCGGGGGGCGGGGAGCTGTTTTTT
CASSSHPGGGELFF
>NA|TRBJ1-1|TRBV30|NA
TGTGCCTGGAGCTCTACCCTTGGCACTGAAGCTTTCTTT
CAWSSTLGTEAFF
>NA|TRBJ1-4|TRBV18|NA
TGTGCCAGCTCACCATCTGCCTGGGGGGGAAGGAATGAAAAACTGTTTTTT
CASSPSAWGGRNEKLFF
>NA|TRBJ1-1|TRBV12-3/TRBV12-4|NA
TGTGCCAGCAGCCGGACAGAGGAAGCTTTCTTT
CASSRTEEAFF
>NA|TRBJ2-5|TRBV3-1/TRBV3-2|NA
TGTGCCAGCAGTCCCTATACAGTGGAAGAGACCCAGTACTTC
CASSPYTVEETQYF
>NA|TRBJ1-4|TRBV3-1/TRBV3-2|NA
TGTGCCAGCAGCCACGGGGGGGTAGGGGAAAAACTGTTTTTT
CASSHGGVGEKLFF
>TRBD1|TRBJ1-2|TRBV6-5|once
TGTGCCAGCAGTCCCGGACAGGCTAACTATGGCTACACCTTC
CASSPGQANYGYTF
>NA|TRBJ2-2|TRBV3-1/TRBV3-2|NA
TGTGCCAGCGCTGAGACCGGGGAGCTGTTTTTT
CASAETGELFF
>TRBD1|TRBJ2-7|TRBV24-1|NA
TGTGCCACCAGTGATGCCGGGACAGGGAAGGGCGGCGAGCAGTACTTC
CATSDAGTGKGGEQYF
>NA|TRBJ2-3|TRBV6-5|NA
TGTGCCAGCAGCCAACAGGGATCAGATACGCAGTATTTT
CASSQQGSDTQYF
>TRBD2|TRBJ2-1|TRBV5-4|few
TGTGCCAGCAGTCCGGGAGGGGGGGCCTACAATGAGCAGTTCTTC
CASSPGGGAYNEQFF
>TRBD1|TRBJ2-1|TRBV18|NA
TGTGCCAGCTCCAAACCGGGACAGGGGGCTAATGAGCAGTTCTTC
CASSKPGQGANEQFF
>NA|TRBJ2-4|TRBV3-1/TRBV3-2|NA
TGTGCCAGCAGCACGGGGACCAAAAACATTCAGTACTTC
CASSTGTKNIQYF